This T cell receptor (beta chain) derives from a study of T-cell reconstitution after alpha-beta-depleted transplantation in children. Unique molecular identifiers were incorporated into the prepared TCRbeta library. From the PCR reads, TCRdb called clonotypes with MiXCR, one entry per CDR3 protein. The sample consists of about 200,000 distinct CDR3 sequences, about 6.6% of them appearing once. This clonotype was picked up a small number of times. The CDR3 is made up of 12 amino acids. V shed 4 bases and J shed 7 bases, with 14 bases lying between them. CDR1 is SQVTM and CDR2 is ANQGSEA in the germline V gene.

Sequencing used PBMCs, obtained before TCRalphabeta/CD19-depleted stem cell transplant. The gene calls are TRBV29-1 and TRBJ2-7, with a possible D match to TRBD1 (6 bases). This receptor was taken from a boy between 2 and 10 years old with acute lymphoblastic leukemia, due to receive a stem cell transplant. The CDR3 here is CSVGPGVWEQYF. CDR3 in DNA: TGCAGCGTTGGCCCAGGGGTCTGGGAGCAGTACTTC.